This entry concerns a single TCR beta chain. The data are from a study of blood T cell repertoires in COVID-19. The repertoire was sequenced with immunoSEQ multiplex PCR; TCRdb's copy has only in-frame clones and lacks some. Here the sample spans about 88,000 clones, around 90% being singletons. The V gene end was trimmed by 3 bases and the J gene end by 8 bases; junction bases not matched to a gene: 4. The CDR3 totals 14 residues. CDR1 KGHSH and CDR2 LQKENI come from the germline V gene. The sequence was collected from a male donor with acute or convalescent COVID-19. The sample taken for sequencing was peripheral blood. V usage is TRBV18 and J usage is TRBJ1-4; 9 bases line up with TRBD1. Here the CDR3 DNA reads TGTGCCAGCTCACCCGGGACAGGGAAAGAAAAACTGTTTTTT. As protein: CASSPGTGKEKLFF.